This T cell receptor beta chain is from a study of OX40 agonist ivuxolimab in advanced cancers. Study context: Patients undergoing dose escalation presented with hepatocellular carcinoma, melanoma, renal cell or head and neck cancer. Overall study findings and caveats: Some of the nonresponding patients also showed low levels of normalized T-cell clonal expansion. At doses 0.1 to 3.0 mg/kg, CD4+ and CD8+ clones expanded. The study found that CD8+ T cells averaged more expanded clones than CD4+.

A word on this clone: Its antigen is still unknown.

The repertoire was sequenced with immunoSEQ multiplex PCR; TCRdb's copy has only in-frame clones and lacks some. Of about 98,000 clones listed, around 94% are singletons. This CDR3 is built from 15 residues. After removal of 7 bases from V and 5 bases from J, the junction contained 9 bases not matched to a gene. Germline V gene lookup returns CDR1 MNHNS and CDR2 SASEGT. The sequenced sample was CD4+ or CD8+ T cells sorted from blood, obtained in a trial of the OX40 agonist ivuxolimab. The chain recombines TRBV6-1 with TRBJ2-2; 8 nucleotides align to TRBD1. This clonotype was sampled from an adult with an advanced solid tumor such as melanoma, head and neck, liver or kidney cancer. CDR3 amino acids: CASNPTGGWTGELFF. For the CDR3, the DNA is TGTGCCAGCAATCCCACAGGGGGATGGACCGGGGAGCTGTTTTTT.